These T cell receptor beta chains were read from a single sample in a study of blood T cell repertoires in COVID-19. Data came from immunoSEQ multiplex PCR; TCRdb stores just in-frame clones and leaves some out. The profile shows more than 85,000 clones, 82% of them singletons. The sequenced sample was peripheral blood. These receptors were taken from a woman in her sixties or seventies with acute or convalescent COVID-19. The CDR3 runs from the conserved cysteine through the conserved F or W. The D gene is left open where the match is weak. Some rows have no size entry. The others give once, few or many, or a class for an expanded clone.

TRBJ2-1 | - | TRBV4-3 | few | CASSQTLPGISLGNEQFF | TGCGCCAGCAGCCAGACTCTTCCGGGTATATCCTTAGGCAATGAGCAGTTCTTC
TRBJ2-7 | TRBD1 | TRBV3-1/TRBV3-2 | - | CASSPRQGAAEQYF | TGTGCCAGCAGCCCTAGACAGGGGGCGGCCGAGCAGTACTTC
TRBJ1-1 | - | TRBV5-1 | - | CASSLRSGHTEAFF | TGCGCCAGCAGCTTGCGTTCGGGTCACACTGAAGCTTTCTTT
TRBJ2-3 | - | TRBV11-2 | - | CASSFLTGITDTQYF | TGTGCCAGCAGCTTTCTCACAGGTATTACAGATACGCAGTATTTT
TRBJ1-1 | - | TRBV18 | - | CASSRGGENTEAFF | TGTGCCAGCTCACGAGGGGGAGAGAACACTGAAGCTTTCTTT
TRBJ1-5 | TRBD1 | TRBV19 | - | CASSRVDRGNQPQHF | TGTGCCAGTAGTAGGGTGGACAGGGGGAATCAGCCCCAGCATTTT
TRBJ2-1 | TRBD2 | TRBV11-3 | - | CASSLTSGNLGNEQFF | TGTGCCAGCAGCTTAACTAGCGGTAATCTCGGCAATGAGCAGTTCTTC
TRBJ1-2 | TRBD1 | TRBV30 | - | CAWNRDRIYGYTF | TGTGCCTGGAACAGGGACAGAATCTATGGCTACACCTTC
TRBJ2-3 | - | TRBV2 | few | CASSDRAHTDTQYF | TGTGCCAGCAGTGACAGGGCTCACACAGATACGCAGTATTTT
TRBJ1-2 | - | TRBV5-1 | - | CASSNGQKANYGYTF | TGCGCCAGCAGCAACGGACAGAAAGCTAACTATGGCTACACCTTC
TRBJ1-1 | - | TRBV5-1 | once | CASSLAPRDTEAFF | TGCGCCAGCAGCTTGGCGCCTCGGGACACTGAAGCTTTCTTT
TRBJ2-7 | TRBD1 | TRBV6-2/TRBV6-3 | - | CASSYDRGKYEQYF | TGTGCCAGCAGTTACGACAGGGGCAAATACGAGCAGTACTTC
TRBJ1-1 | - | TRBV5-4 | once | CASSLRRQVAGDTEAFF | TGTGCCAGCAGCTTGAGGCGGCAAGTGGCAGGGGACACTGAAGCTTTCTTT
TRBJ2-5 | - | TRBV14 | - | CASSPRANRAETQYF | TGTGCCAGCAGCCCCAGAGCCAACAGGGCCGAGACCCAGTACTTC
TRBJ2-7 | - | TRBV28 | few | CASSPDRKTYEQYF | TGTGCCAGCAGTCCCGACAGGAAAACCTACGAGCAGTACTTC
TRBJ1-5 | TRBD1 | TRBV19 | - | CASSARTGYQVSVGRSMDQPQHF | TGTGCCAGTAGTGCAAGGACAGGGTATCAAGTAAGTGTTGGTAGGAGTATGGATCAGCCCCAGCATTTT
TRBJ2-3 | TRBD2 | TRBV6-2/TRBV6-3 | - | CASSSPPTGLARADTQYF | TGTGCCAGCAGTTCCCCACCAACGGGACTAGCCAGGGCAGATACGCAGTATTTT
TRBJ1-3 | - | TRBV30 | - | CAWSPVVGGQVYF | TGTGCCTGGAGTCCGGTGGTGGGAGGGCAGGTGTATTTT